Listed below are T cell receptor beta chains from one sample, sequenced in a study of shared clonotypes between healthy human individuals. Sequencing was performed with immunoSEQ multiplex PCR; in TCRdb, only in-frame clones are kept and a portion is missing. Here the sample spans a few hundred thousand clones, more than 95% being singletons. Specimen: naive CD4+ T cells sorted from blood. These TCRs come from a woman aged 25-40 years in good health. CDR3s include the opening cysteine and the closing phenylalanine or tryptophan. Each record gives: J gene, V gene, D gene, clone size, CDR3 DNA, CDR3 protein. A D gene is named only where the DNA matches it firmly. Rows may omit the clone size; those that give it use once, few, many or a size class.

>TRBJ1-2|TRBV5-6|.|.
TGTGCCAGCAGCCCGACGGTAACGGTTGGCTACACCTTC
CASSPTVTVGYTF
>TRBJ2-4|TRBV28|.|.
TGTGCCAGCAGGGACCGTCTAGCCAAAAACATTCAGTACTTC
CASRDRLAKNIQYF
>TRBJ2-2|TRBV11-2|.|.
TGTGCCAGCAGACCCCTCGGGGCGGGCACCGGGGAGCTGTTTTTT
CASRPLGAGTGELFF
>TRBJ2-6|TRBV2|.|.
TGTGCCAGCAGGCCAAGATCGGCCGGGGCCAACGTCCTGACTTTC
CASRPRSAGANVLTF
>TRBJ2-7|TRBV28|.|.
TGTGCCAGCAGTTTATGGGCAGGTGTCTACGAGCAGTACTTC
CASSLWAGVYEQYF
>TRBJ2-7|TRBV6-1|TRBD2|.
TGTGCCAGCAGTGAAAGAAGTGGAACTAGCGGATACGAGCAGTACTTC
CASSERSGTSGYEQYF
>TRBJ2-6|TRBV5-1|.|.
TGCGCCAGCAGCTTCTCTGGGGCCAACGTCCTGACTTTC
CASSFSGANVLTF
>TRBJ2-1|TRBV9|.|.
TGTGCCAGCAGCGTAGCTCTATATCCCCTGGGGAATGAGCAGTTCTTC
CASSVALYPLGNEQFF
>TRBJ2-7|TRBV28|TRBD2|.
TGTGCCAGCAGACTAGCGGGAGACGAGCAGTACTTC
CASRLAGDEQYF
>TRBJ2-1|TRBV15|TRBD1|.
TGTGCCACCACGGGACAGGGGTTATTTGAGCAGTTCTTC
CATTGQGLFEQFF
>TRBJ2-1|TRBV29-1|TRBD2|.
TGCAGCGTTGACCCCAGCGGGAGTTTTAATGAGCAGTTCTTC
CSVDPSGSFNEQFF
>TRBJ2-2|TRBV7-2|TRBD2|.
TGTGCCAGCAGACCTAGCGGGAGTGGTGACACCGGGGAGCTGTTTTTT
CASRPSGSGDTGELFF
>TRBJ1-5|TRBV28|.|.
TGTGCCAGCAGTGGGGGAAACCCTAGCAATCAGCCCCAGCATTTT
CASSGGNPSNQPQHF
>TRBJ2-3|TRBV19|TRBD2|once
TGTGCCAGTAGTCCGGAGCGGGGGGCGGTTGGGGATACGCAGTATTTT
CASSPERGAVGDTQYF
>TRBJ2-7|TRBV7-8|TRBD2|once
TGTGCCAGCAGCCCCCCAACCGGGACTAGGTCACACCGCCTCTACGAGCAGTACTTC
CASSPPTGTRSHRLYEQYF
>TRBJ1-4|TRBV19|.|once
TGTGCCAGTACCGAACTTATCTGGGGCGGAAAACTGTTTTTT
CASTELIWGGKLFF
>TRBJ1-5|TRBV28|.|once
TGTGCCAGCAGTTTACCTCATCAGCCCCAGCATTTT
CASSLPHQPQHF
>TRBJ1-1|TRBV14|TRBD1|.
TGTGCCAGCAGCCAAGATCCTTGGACAGGGTATTTCTCTCGGGGGGCTTTCTTT
CASSQDPWTGYFSRGAFF
>TRBJ2-3|TRBV7-8|TRBD1|once
TGTGCCAGCAGCTTAGTGAGGGACAGGGGTGCCCCACCAGATACGCAGTATTTT
CASSLVRDRGAPPDTQYF
>TRBJ2-1|TRBV7-7|TRBD2|.
TGTGCCAGCAGCCCCGTGGCGGGAGTTACCTACAATGAGCAGTTCTTC
CASSPVAGVTYNEQFF
>TRBJ2-7|TRBV6-5|.|.
TGTGCCAGCATGGAGGGAACCTCCTACGAGCAGTACTTC
CASMEGTSYEQYF
>TRBJ1-1|TRBV15|.|.
TGTGCCACCAGCAGAGCAGCGCTTAGGGGCTACACTGAAGCTTTCTTT
CATSRAALRGYTEAFF
>TRBJ1-4|TRBV7-7|.|.
TGTGCCACCCAGCTCAGTGACAGGCGTGAAAAACTGTTTTTT
CATQLSDRREKLFF
>TRBJ2-2|TRBV5-1|.|.
TGCGCCAGCAGCCTCTTCCTGGACACGGACACCGGGGAGCTGTTTTTT
CASSLFLDTDTGELFF
>TRBJ2-2|TRBV5-4|.|.
TGTGCCAGCAGCCAGATTAGTAGGGCAGGAAACACCGGGGAGCTGTTTTTT
CASSQISRAGNTGELFF
>TRBJ1-1|TRBV19|TRBD1|.
TGTGCCAGCCAGATCGGGACAGAAGACTGGAACACTGAAGCTTTCTTT
CASQIGTEDWNTEAFF
>TRBJ1-2|TRBV5-4|.|.
TGTGCCAGCAGCTCGGCCCGGGGGCTGAGTGGCTACACCTTC
CASSSARGLSGYTF
>TRBJ1-2|TRBV5-4|.|.
TGTGCCAGCAGCTTGCAGGGTAACTATGGCTACACCTTC
CASSLQGNYGYTF
>TRBJ2-1|TRBV2|.|once
TGTGCCAGCGATTCCTTTGGGAGTTACAATGAGCAGTTCTTC
CASDSFGSYNEQFF
>TRBJ2-5|TRBV18|.|.
TGTGCCAGCTCACCTGGGGCAGGGGAGACCCAGTACTTC
CASSPGAGETQYF
>TRBJ2-5|TRBV28|TRBD1|.
TGTGCCAGCAGCGGGGCTTCCGGGACAGAAGAGACCCAGTACTTC
CASSGASGTEETQYF
>TRBJ2-3|TRBV5-4|.|.
TGTGCCAGCAGCTTGGCTACAGATACGCAGTATTTT
CASSLATDTQYF
>TRBJ2-7|TRBV19|TRBD2|.
TGTGCCACCCGGGTAGCGGGTAATTACGAGCAGTACTTC
CATRVAGNYEQYF
>TRBJ1-4|TRBV11-2|.|.
TGTGCCAGCAGCCCAGCCGTAGGGAGGGATCGTGAAAAACTGTTTTTT
CASSPAVGRDREKLFF
>TRBJ2-7|TRBV6-1|.|.
TGTGCCAGCAGTGAACAGGAGGAGTCCTACGAGCAGTACTTC
CASSEQEESYEQYF
>TRBJ1-1|TRBV7-8|.|.
TGTGCCAGCAGCCCTCGGGGGGTTATTGCTTTCTTT
CASSPRGVIAFF
>TRBJ1-1|TRBV28|.|.
TGTGCCAGCAGTCCACGTTCCCCCTACGTTGAAGCTTTCTTT
CASSPRSPYVEAFF
>TRBJ2-2|TRBV29-1|TRBD2|.
TGCAGCGTGGGAAGACTAGCGGAGAACACCGGGGAGCTGTTTTTT
CSVGRLAENTGELFF
>TRBJ1-4|TRBV29-1|.|.
TGCAGCGTTGAAGATCCTGGGGATGGGGAAAAACTGTTTTTT
CSVEDPGDGEKLFF
>TRBJ1-2|TRBV7-9|TRBD1|.
TGTGCCAGCAGCTCCAGACAGGGGGCGCTGGGCTACACCTTC
CASSSRQGALGYTF
>TRBJ2-3|TRBV27|TRBD2|.
TGTGCCAGCAGTGTAAACCCGGGGCTAGCGGGAGGAAGCACAGATACGCAGTATTTT
CASSVNPGLAGGSTDTQYF
>TRBJ1-5|TRBV28|.|.
TGTGCCAGCAGTTTATGGGACAGACCGGATCAGCCCCAGCATTTT
CASSLWDRPDQPQHF
>TRBJ2-7|TRBV6-5|.|.
TGTGCCAGCAGTCCCCCTGGCCGAAAAGGTCTCGAGCAGTACTTC
CASSPPGRKGLEQYF
>TRBJ2-2|TRBV19|TRBD1|.
TGTGCCAGTAGTACCCTTGTGGCCGGACAGGGGGGCGGGGAGCTGTTTTTT
CASSTLVAGQGGGELFF
>TRBJ1-2|TRBV7-8|.|.
TGTGCCAGCAGCTTAGCGGACATATCCAGGTCAAGGGGCTTAGCTAACTATGGCTACACCTTC
CASSLADISRSRGLANYGYTF
>TRBJ1-1|TRBV7-3|.|.
TGTGCCAGCAGCGTACAGGGAATCAACACTGAAGCTTTCTTT
CASSVQGINTEAFF
>TRBJ1-1|TRBV30|.|.
TGTGCCTGGACGGGAATGGGCGGGACAGAAGCTTTCTTT
CAWTGMGGTEAFF
>TRBJ2-2|TRBV7-2|.|.
TGTGCCAGCAGCTTGGTAGGACAGTTCACCGGGGAGCTGTTTTTT
CASSLVGQFTGELFF
>TRBJ1-4|TRBV5-5|TRBD1|.
TGTGCCAGCAGCTTGGGTTTAGCAGGGGGCGTAAATGAAAAACTGTTTTTT
CASSLGLAGGVNEKLFF
>TRBJ2-3|TRBV28|TRBD1|.
TGTGCCAGCAGCTCCTCAGGGACAGAGGCTGATACGCAGTATTTT
CASSSSGTEADTQYF
>TRBJ2-3|TRBV27|TRBD2|.
TGTGCCAGCAGTTTATGGGAGGGTAACACAGATACGCAGTATTTT
CASSLWEGNTDTQYF
>TRBJ2-3|TRBV7-8|.|.
TGTGCCAGCAGCATTTTGGGGGTTAGCACAGATACGCAGTATTTT
CASSILGVSTDTQYF
>TRBJ2-1|TRBV15|TRBD1|.
TGTGCCACCAGCGGGCGGGACAGGTCGTACAATGAGCAGTTCTTC
CATSGRDRSYNEQFF
>TRBJ2-1|TRBV10-2|TRBD2|.
TGCGCCTCCAGGGGGGGACTAGCGGGACTCTACAATGAGCAGTTCTTC
CASRGGLAGLYNEQFF
>TRBJ2-5|TRBV5-1|.|.
TGCGCCAGCAGCTTGATGTCTGGGACGGTGGAAGAGACCCAGTACTTC
CASSLMSGTVEETQYF